This T cell receptor (beta chain) was retrieved from a study of cytomegalovirus exposure and HLA in healthy donors. This CDR3 has 15 residues. Germline-derived CDR1 and CDR2 are ENHRY and SYGVKD. Trimming pared 5 bases from V and 2 bases from J, leaving 14 bases between. Profiling relied on immunoSEQ multiplex PCR, and the TCRdb table lists in-frame clones only, not all of them. This repertoire shows over 200,000 clones, less than 95% found once; its top ten account for 2.5% to 3.5%. The V gene is TRBV10-3, the J gene TRBJ2-3; D is ambiguous. This TCR derives from a woman in her 30s in good health and CMV-seronegative. Sequenced material: PBMCs. Here the CDR3 DNA reads TGTGCCATCAGTTATGACGCATTAGCCACAGATACGCAGTATTTT. Translated: CAISYDALATDTQYF.